The clone carrying this T cell receptor beta chain was detected once. Profiled with immunoSEQ multiplex PCR; TCRdb holds only in-frame clones, not every one. Among about 70,000 clones listed, about 92% were seen once. The data are from a study of T cell changes during pregnancy in multiple sclerosis. CDR1 is SGHRS and CDR2 is YFSETQ in the germline V gene. Trimming cost V 0 bases and J 8 bases, with 5 bases left between them. This CDR3 region has 11 residues. The sample consisted of peripheral blood, taken after pregnancy. The TCR comes from a female donor with multiple sclerosis, enrolled in a pregnancy study. The V gene is TRBV5-1, the J gene TRBJ1-1, with D hard to call. The CDR3 DNA reads as TGCGCCAGCAGCTTGGTCCAAGAAGCTTTCTTT. Protein product: CASSLVQEAFF.